This T cell receptor (beta chain) was recorded in a study of T cells in Graves' hyperthyroidism and ophthalmopathy. TCR beta CDR3 regions were amplified from RNA. TCR CDR3 regions were first amplified by RT-PCR with HTBI primers. TCRdb re-called the multiplex PCR reads with MiXCR, one entry per CDR3 protein. The sample contains under 350,000 distinct CDR3 sequences, around 20% of which appear only once. Thyroid ultrasound, orbital computed tomography, clinical symptoms, and serum thyroxine and TRAb underpinned diagnoses. Source material for PBMCs was over 7.5 ml fresh peripheral blood. Germline V gene data show CDR1 as MDHEN and CDR2 as SYDVKM. With V trimmed by 7 bases and J by 1 base, 9 bases remained unmatched. The CDR3 sequence is 15 residues long. This clonotype was seen repeatedly, ten times or more.

This TCR came from a woman aged 45-60 years with Graves' hyperthyroidism. The rearrangement links TRBV28 to TRBJ2-7; 8 positions agree with TRBD1. The sample consisted of blood. The CDR3 protein is CASTSAGTGSYEQYF. CDR3 DNA sequence: TGTGCCAGCACCTCCGCAGGGACAGGTTCCTACGAGCAGTACTTC.